A selection of T cell receptor beta chains follows, all from one sample in a study of blood T cell repertoires in COVID-19. TCRdb keeps only in-frame clones here, not all; method: immunoSEQ multiplex PCR. The sample records 100,000 or so clones, approximately 81% being singletons. Sequencing used peripheral blood. Every receptor here comes from a woman between 65 and 79 years old with active or convalescent COVID-19. CDR3s include the opening cysteine and the closing phenylalanine or tryptophan. Fields, in order: clone size, J gene, V gene, D gene, CDR3 protein, CDR3 DNA. The D gene is left open where the match is weak. A clone size is listed for some rows: how often the clone was seen (once, few, many), or a class if it is expanded.

NA,TRBJ2-1,TRBV11-3,TRBD1,CASSTDRGTYNEQFF,TGTGCCAGCAGCACCGACAGGGGGACCTACAATGAGCAGTTCTTC
few,TRBJ2-1,TRBV9,TRBD2,CASSVALAGDEQFF,TGTGCCAGCAGCGTTGCCCTAGCGGGAGATGAGCAGTTCTTC
NA,TRBJ1-1,TRBV7-6,TRBD1,CASSLTRTGRPLNTEAFF,TGTGCCAGCAGCCTAACTCGGACAGGGAGGCCCTTGAACACTGAAGCTTTCTTT
NA,TRBJ1-2,TRBV6-6,TRBD1,CASSYTGGNYGYTF,TGTGCCAGCAGTTACACAGGGGGGAACTATGGCTACACCTTC
NA,TRBJ1-3,TRBV5-4,TRBD1,CASSLGGNRGRTGNTIYF,TGTGCCAGCAGCTTGGGCGGTAACAGGGGCCGTACCGGAAACACCATATATTTT
NA,TRBJ1-1,TRBV30,NA,CASQVNTEAFF,TGTGCCTCCCAGGTGAACACTGAAGCTTTCTTT
NA,TRBJ1-2,TRBV6-5,NA,CASSYNPGPLGGGYTF,TGTGCCAGCAGTTATAATCCGGGACCTCTCGGGGGTGGCTACACCTTC
NA,TRBJ2-5,TRBV4-2,NA,CASSQGEQGGTQYF,TGTGCCAGCAGCCAAGGAGAGCAAGGCGGGACCCAGTACTTC
NA,TRBJ2-1,TRBV28,TRBD2,CASSRGGSLGNEQFF,TGTGCCAGCAGTCGGGGCGGGAGTTTGGGCAATGAGCAGTTCTTC
NA,TRBJ1-2,TRBV15,TRBD1,CATSKDRGIGYGYTF,TGTGCCACCAGCAAAGACAGGGGAATTGGCTATGGCTACACCTTC
NA,TRBJ1-5,TRBV19,TRBD1,CASKDRELALNNQPQHF,TGTGCCAGTAAGGACAGGGAGCTAGCCTTAAACAATCAGCCCCAGCATTTT
once,TRBJ2-2,TRBV4-3,NA,CASRDYNTGELFF,TGCGCCAGCAGGGACTACAACACCGGGGAGCTGTTTTTT
NA,TRBJ1-6,TRBV20-1,TRBD1,CSASWETGSSYNSPLHF,TGCAGTGCTAGTTGGGAGACAGGGAGCTCCTATAATTCACCCCTCCACTTT
NA,TRBJ2-2,TRBV28,TRBD1,CASSWGQGELFF,TGTGCCAGCAGTTGGGGACAGGGGGAGCTGTTTTTT
NA,TRBJ2-3,TRBV27,NA,CASSLSKGLIGPGTQYF,TGTGCCAGCAGTTTATCGAAAGGACTAATCGGTCCCGGTACGCAGTATTTT
NA,TRBJ2-7,TRBV15,NA,CATSRDRPSYEQYF,TGTGCCACCAGCAGGGACAGACCCTCCTACGAGCAGTACTTC
NA,TRBJ2-2,TRBV7-9,TRBD2,CASRQTSGRRTGELFF,TGTGCCAGCAGACAGACTAGCGGGAGACGTACCGGGGAGCTGTTTTTT
NA,TRBJ2-2,TRBV27,TRBD2,CASSYRAGDTGELFF,TGTGCCAGCAGTTACAGAGCGGGAGACACCGGGGAGCTGTTTTTT
NA,TRBJ2-3,TRBV28,NA,CASSFWSLGADTQYF,TGTGCCAGCAGTTTTTGGTCTCTAGGGGCCGATACGCAGTATTTT
few,TRBJ2-5,TRBV2,TRBD2,CASNPLAEGETQYF,TGTGCCAGCAATCCACTAGCGGAGGGGGAGACCCAGTACTTC
NA,TRBJ1-6,TRBV10-2,NA,CASRGQGYNSPLHF,TGCGCCAGCAGGGGGCAGGGTTATAATTCACCCCTCCACTTT
NA,TRBJ1-2,TRBV30,TRBD1,CAWTGTGYGYTF,TGTGCCTGGACAGGGACAGGCTATGGCTACACCTTC
NA,TRBJ1-1,TRBV7-2,TRBD1,CASSLEGQGLRAFF,TGTGCCAGCAGCCTCGAGGGACAGGGATTACGGGCTTTCTTT
NA,TRBJ2-3,TRBV24-1,NA,CATSDLRRGSNTQYF,TGTGCCACCAGTGATTTGCGCAGGGGTTCCAATACGCAGTATTTT
few,TRBJ2-2,TRBV6-5,NA,CASPPGVDTGELFF,TGTGCCAGCCCCCCGGGGGTCGACACCGGGGAGCTGTTTTTT
NA,TRBJ1-1,TRBV5-4,TRBD1,CASSLQGVWNTEAFF,TGTGCCAGCAGCTTGCAGGGGGTGTGGAACACTGAAGCTTTCTTT
NA,TRBJ1-4,TRBV4-1,TRBD1,CASSQGRDREVNEKLFF,TGCGCCAGCAGCCAAGGACGGGACAGGGAAGTCAATGAAAAACTGTTTTTT
NA,TRBJ2-7,TRBV9,TRBD1,CASSEGQGGYEQYF,TGTGCCAGCAGCGAGGGACAGGGAGGCTACGAGCAGTACTTC
NA,TRBJ1-2,TRBV14,NA,CASSPRVQVYGYTF,TGTGCCAGCAGCCCCCGTGTCCAGGTCTATGGCTACACCTTC
NA,TRBJ1-5,TRBV5-1,NA,CASSLGQFSNQPQHF,TGCGCCAGCAGCTTGGGGCAATTTAGCAATCAGCCCCAGCATTTT
NA,TRBJ2-1,TRBV5-1,TRBD2,CASRLAGGTGEQFF,TGCGCCAGCAGACTAGCGGGTGGTACGGGGGAGCAGTTCTTC
NA,TRBJ2-1,TRBV19,TRBD2,CASSPRRLAGGSYNEQFF,TGTGCCAGTAGTCCAAGGCGACTAGCGGGGGGTTCCTACAATGAGCAGTTCTTC